The table lists the clone carrying this TCR beta chain with a few counts. Its antigen remains unknown. The data are from a study of blood T cells in healthy people across ages. Findings and caveats of the study: Unsorted PBMC input precluded a conclusive naive versus antigen-experienced comparison.

Primers used in a second PCR of about 7 to 11 cycles were a sample-barcoded 5' primer and a J-beta primer mix. TCRdb passed the 5' RACE reads through MiXCR, listing each CDR3 protein once. Among some 710,000 distinct CDR3 sequences listed, around 45% were seen once. Source material: blood. This clonotype was obtained from a man older than 75 in good health.

For the CDR3, the DNA is TGCAGTGCTATCGGACTAGCGGGAGATCGCGAGCAGTACTTC. Protein sequence: CSAIGLAGDREQYF. V is TRBV20-1 and J is TRBJ2-5; TRBD2 agrees at 13 bases. Judging by the DNA end, TRBJ2-7 fits better; the J call may be wrong. Germline V gene sequence: CDR1 DFQATT, CDR2 SNEGSKA (reference sequence). There are 14 residues in the CDR3.